This T cell receptor (beta chain) was found in a study of blood T cell repertoires in COVID-19. Across the study: COVID-19 samples, acute and convalescent, were from the United States, Italy and Spain.

Looked up from germline, CDR1 is LNHDA and CDR2 is SQIVND (reference sequence). The CDR3 is 15 residues long. V was cut by 3 bases and J by 1 base, with 10 bases left in between. Under the authors' procedure: The authors estimated nucleated cell counts from reference gene primer amplification. The data were produced by immunoSEQ multiplex PCR, yet TCRdb's version contains in-frame clones alone and is incomplete. V and J calls and clone size are copied from that table; D and trimming were computed from the DNA. The sample shows tens of thousands of clones, around 86% of them seen only once. Sequencing was performed on peripheral blood. The source of this sequence is a woman older than 75 with acute or convalescent COVID-19. The genes are TRBV19 and TRBJ1-5, with no clear D. CDR3 coding DNA: TGTGCCAGTAGTATCAACTGGGCGAGCAATCAGCCCCAGCATTTT. Amino acid sequence: CASSINWASNQPQHF.